The rows below give T cell receptor beta chains drawn from one sample of a study of T cells in Graves' hyperthyroidism and ophthalmopathy. Each CDR3 protein is one row after TCRdb ran MiXCR on the multiplex PCR reads. This repertoire shows 610,000 or so distinct CDR3 sequences, 40% to 55% found once; its top ten account for roughly 8.2%. Sequencing was done on a sample of peripheral blood or thyroid tissue (not recorded which). The source of these receptors is a woman under 30 with Graves' hyperthyroidism. Both conserved end residues are part of each CDR3.

V gene	CDR3 protein
TRBV7-3	CASSPAVNTEAFF
TRBV5-1	CASSPTTPDRANYGYTF
TRBV5-8	CASSSYTRVVETQYF
TRBV7-9	CASSQTSGRFGEQFF
TRBV6-5	CASSYAGKGTQYF
TRBV29-1	CSLNTEAFF
TRBV2	CASIRGGDEQFF
TRBV10-3	CAISEDGDYGYTF
TRBV30	CAWSPDPHGYTF
TRBV5-6	CASSLGPGSSYEQYF
TRBV6-5	CASSYSGGRAGYEHF
TRBV19	CASSTFRDPELTEAFF
TRBV20-1	CSARGTGGVDNEQFF
TRBV5-6	CASSHPGAEQFF
TRBV20-1	CSERLAGVPVSYEQYF
TRBV2	CASSVPGQLGNQPQHF
TRBV7-3	CASSPYTGPPNPTEAFF
TRBV7-9	CASSPRVWGADYGYTF
TRBV24-1	CATSVPGGQVSGANVLTF
TRBV5-4	CASGRGTGRSSGNTGELFF
TRBV9	CASSQPGHLNTEAFF
TRBV7-6	CASSLAGADYGYTF
TRBV24-1	CATSDATGDTGELFF
TRBV20-1	CSAGRSGSGTGELFF
TRBV10-3	CAIGQTESYNEQFF
TRBV4-2	CASSRDRGPQETQYF